Reported below is one TCR beta chain. Only a few counts were recorded for this clone. Its antigen is still unknown. Qualities for individual bases were not recorded, and no much larger clone is one base off. TCR beta CDR3 regions were sequenced from DNA using the immunoSEQ Assay. From the authors' description of their analysis: T cell density was computed as TCR beta template counts normalized to usable DNA estimated by amplifying housekeeping genes. Richness was estimated using the preseqR package, with extrapolation to 400,000 templates for PBMC samples and to 120,000 templates for tissue samples. Clonality was calculated as one minus Pielou's evenness. To identify tissue-enriched TCRs, differential abundance testing was run on productive amino-acid clonotypes with a minimum total count of 5 and an alpha of 0.1. The Jaccard Index and the Morisita Overlap Index were used to measure repertoire overlap between compartments. TCR beta CDR3s were clustered by GLIPH together with public tetramer-defined viral CDR3s, and at least three viral sequences plus V-gene enrichment were required for viral motifs. TCRdb limited this immuneACCESS table to in-frame rearrangements with V and J called. A share of clones is missing; checked studies link under half to unresolved V genes, and the rest is unexplained. D and trimming were read from the DNA, whereas the V and J calls and clone size are those reported in that table. The sample data list 15,000 to 20,000 clones, and more than 70% of these were observed just once. The leading ten clones occupy about 35% of the sample.

The source of the sample is a study of T cells in localized non-small cell lung cancer (dated by TCRdb to about 2020). Study-level background: Comparing tumors with uninvolved tumor-adjacent lungs, the study looked at the T cell repertoires of around 250 patients with early-stage NSCLC. All 220 or so NSCLC patients in the cohort were treatment-naive and had localized lung tumors that were resected. NSCLC patients had a mean age of roughly 64 years, and fewer than 150 were male and over 85 female. The study at large found these results: Higher blood T cell density associated with longer overall survival, while higher adjacent-lung clonality associated with shorter survival. A median of approximately 55 of the top 100 tumor clones were detected in paired uninvolved adjacent lung, and around 27 of these tumor clones were also found among the top 100 clones of the paired uninvolved adjacent lung. Because multi-region tumor sequencing was not done, intratumor heterogeneity could not be ruled out. The highest T cell clonality was observed in uninvolved tumor-adjacent lung, where clonality exceeded that of tumor, suggesting that antigenic responses were more focused in uninvolved tumor-adjacent lung. Because the study design was exploratory, TCR variables were selected using unadjusted p-values without false-discovery rate correction.

At diagnosis, peripheral blood, uninvolved tumor-adjacent lung and tumor were collected and stored as a combination of fresh-frozen and FFPE material. Blood samples were analyzed as peripheral blood mononuclear cells for TCR repertoire profiling. The sample was peripheral blood, taken before any cancer treatment. The receptor was isolated from a male donor aged 60 or over with stage III lung adenocarcinoma.

This receptor carries the CDR3 CASSSQEGTGISNQPQHF. The sequenced DNA is TGTGCCAGCAGTTCTCAAGAGGGGACAGGGATAAGCAATCAGCCCCAGCATTTT. Recombination joined TRBV2 with TRBJ1-5, with 9 central nucleotides matching TRBD1. The CDR3 holds 18 amino acids from the cysteine to the phenylalanine. Only the CDR3 DNA is retained, 54 bases long and in frame from the first base. CDR1 SNHLY and CDR2 FYNNEI were looked up in the germline V gene. V is pruned by 5 bases and J by 1 base, leaving 12 bases of the junction without a gene match. Supplemented by the reference TRBV2 and TRBJ1-5 proteins around the CDR3, the complete variable domain is EPEVTQTPSHQVTQMGQEVILRCVPISNHLYFYWYRQILGQKVEFLVSFYNNEISEKSEIFDDQFSVERPDGSNFTLKIRSTKLEDSAMYFCASSSQEGTGISNQPQHFGDGTRLSIL.